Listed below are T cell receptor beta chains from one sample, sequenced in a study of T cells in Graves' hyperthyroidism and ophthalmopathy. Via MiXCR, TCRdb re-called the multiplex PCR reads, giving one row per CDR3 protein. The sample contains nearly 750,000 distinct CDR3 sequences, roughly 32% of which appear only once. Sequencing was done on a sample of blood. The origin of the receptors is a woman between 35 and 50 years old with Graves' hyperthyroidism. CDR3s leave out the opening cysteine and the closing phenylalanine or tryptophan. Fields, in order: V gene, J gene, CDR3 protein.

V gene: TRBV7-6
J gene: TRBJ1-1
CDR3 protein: ASSSPVGLNTEAF

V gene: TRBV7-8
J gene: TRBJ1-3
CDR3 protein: ASSLGASSGNTIY

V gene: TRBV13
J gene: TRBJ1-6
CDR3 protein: ASSYYRDSRFGVSPLH

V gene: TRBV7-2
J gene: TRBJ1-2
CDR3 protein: ASSLDGGGYGYT

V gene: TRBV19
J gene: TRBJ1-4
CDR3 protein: ASSHLGAGTNKKLF

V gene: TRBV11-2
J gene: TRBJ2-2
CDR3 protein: ASSLGVAGGSTDTGELF

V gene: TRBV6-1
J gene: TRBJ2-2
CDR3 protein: ASRRGTLVSGELF

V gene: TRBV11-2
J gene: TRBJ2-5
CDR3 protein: ASSGPGTLQETQY

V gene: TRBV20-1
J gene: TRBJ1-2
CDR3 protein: SASNPTNYGYT

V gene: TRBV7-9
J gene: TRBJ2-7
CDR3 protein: ASSYAYEQY

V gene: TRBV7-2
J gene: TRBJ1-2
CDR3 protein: ASSLSLTGGANYGYT

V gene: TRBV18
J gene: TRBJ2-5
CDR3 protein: ASSPAQKGTQY

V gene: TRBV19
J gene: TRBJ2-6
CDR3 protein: ATNDPKGSGANVLT

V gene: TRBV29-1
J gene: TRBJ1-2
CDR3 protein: SVNGGNYGYT

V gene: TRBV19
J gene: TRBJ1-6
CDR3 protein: ASSMEPLQSSYNSPLH

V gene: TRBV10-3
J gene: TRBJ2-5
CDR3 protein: ASSLRQTGIRETQY

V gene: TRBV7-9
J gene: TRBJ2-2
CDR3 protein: ASSLSDRGPGGSTGELF

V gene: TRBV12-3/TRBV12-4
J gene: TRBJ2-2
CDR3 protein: ASRGLATGELF

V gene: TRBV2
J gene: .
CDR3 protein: ASSEGGGEQF

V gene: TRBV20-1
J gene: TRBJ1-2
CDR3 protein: SAKLGGYT

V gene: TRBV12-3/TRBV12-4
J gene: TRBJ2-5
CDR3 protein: ASGIGASGTQY

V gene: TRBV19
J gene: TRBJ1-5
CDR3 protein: ASSMLGRQETQH

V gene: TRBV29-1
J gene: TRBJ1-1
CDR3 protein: SVEGQGAATEAF

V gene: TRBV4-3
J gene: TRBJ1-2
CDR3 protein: ASSQGVTGGLSYGYT

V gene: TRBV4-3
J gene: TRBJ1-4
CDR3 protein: ASSRESGLGDEKLF

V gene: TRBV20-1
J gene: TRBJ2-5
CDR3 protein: SASPGQGKETQY

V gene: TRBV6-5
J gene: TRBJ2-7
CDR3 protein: ATIGASGTQTGFEQY